Following are 15 T cell receptor beta chains from one sample sequenced in a study of T cells in Graves' hyperthyroidism and ophthalmopathy. Using RNA transcripts as the source, TCR beta CDR3 regions were amplified. With the HTBI primer set, the TCR CDR3 went through a first round of RT-PCR. TCRdb independently ran MiXCR on the multiplex PCR reads; one entry per CDR3 protein. The sample holds roughly 330,000 distinct CDR3 sequences, over 15% seen once. The sample taken for sequencing was blood. The source of these receptors is a man aged 30-40 years with Graves' hyperthyroidism.

The sample holds many counts of this clonotype. The chain combines TRBV2 with TRBJ2-3; the D is unclear. Germline V gene lookup returns CDR1 SNHLY and CDR2 FYNNEI. V lost 7 bases and J 2 bases, leaving 10 bases between the germline ends. The CDR3 contains 13 residues. The CDR3 nucleotides read TGTGCCAGCAACCAGAACCCCACAGATACGCAGTATTTT. It specifies CASNQNPTDTQYF.

The V gene is TRBV20-1, the J gene TRBJ2-3, with D hard to call. The CDR3 loop spans 15 amino acids. CDR1 is DFQATT, CDR2 SNEGSKA, per germline (reference sequence). V dropped 0 bases and J dropped 7 bases, with 17 bases sitting between them. As DNA, the CDR3 is TGCAGTGCTAGAGATCCTGGGCCCCGACCGAATACGCAGTATTTT. This encodes CSARDPGPRPNTQYF.

The chain has TRBV30 and TRBJ1-1; 7 nucleotides match TRBD1. V was pared by 0 bases and J by 4 bases, with 17 bases of the junction left unmatched. Germline V gene lookup returns CDR1 GTSNPN and CDR2 SVGIG (reference sequence). The length of the CDR3 is 18 residues. The CDR3: CAWSVTPSGTDLSTEAFF. CDR3 nucleotides: TGTGCCTGGAGTGTAACGCCCTCCGGGACAGACCTTTCCACTGAAGCTTTCTTT.

This clonotype was seen only a few times. The chain has TRBV18 and TRBJ2-1, with D possibly matching TRBD2 (5 bases). With 3 bases removed from V and 9 bases from J, the gap between germline ends came to 12 bases. Looked up from germline, CDR1 is KGHSH and CDR2 is LQKENI. The CDR3 spans 13 residues. This chain's CDR3 is CASSPSAGGEQFF. In DNA, the CDR3 is TGTGCCAGCTCACCCAGCGCTGGAGGTGAGCAGTTCTTC.

V is TRBV19 and J is TRBJ1-2, with TRBD1 identical over 8 bases. Germline loops: CDR1 LNHDA, CDR2 SQIVND (reference sequence). This CDR3 region has 16 residues. V lost 0 bases, J lost 6 bases, and 9 bases stayed unmatched. CDR3: CASSIDHQGAIDGYTF. CDR3 bases: TGTGCCAGTAGTATAGATCACCAGGGGGCGATTGATGGCTACACCTTC.

This clonotype occurred many times. This sequence joins TRBV11-2 and TRBJ2-7; 10 nucleotides line up with TRBD2. The V segment lost 0 bases and the J segment 3 bases; nucleotides outside the gene matches: 14. This CDR3 contains 19 residues. Germline V lookup: CDR1 SGHAT, CDR2 FQNNGV. Here the CDR3 reads CASSLDGHLAGVVIYEQYF. The CDR3 nucleotides are TGTGCCAGCAGCTTAGATGGTCATCTAGCGGGAGTAGTAATCTACGAGCAGTACTTC.

This clonotype has only a few counts. The chain carries TRBV7-6 and TRBJ2-5; D not resolved. Trimming cost V 6 bases and J 2 bases, with 13 bases left between them. Germline loops: CDR1 SGHVS, CDR2 FNYEAQ. The CDR3 length is 14 residues. CDR3: CASSLGIEQETQYF. The CDR3 DNA reads as TGTGCCAGCAGTCTTGGGATAGAACAAGAGACCCAGTACTTC.

The rearrangement links TRBV6-1 to TRBJ1-2; the match to TRBD1 covers 9 bases. CDR3 size: 13 residues. The V and J ends lost 6 bases and 14 bases, in that order; junction bases with no gene match: 13. Germline CDR1 reads MNHNS; CDR2 reads SASEGT. The DNA for the CDR3 is TGTGCCAGCAGCGCAACGGGACAGGGACATCTGACCTTC. Protein product: CASSATGQGHLTF.

This clonotype was observed at least ten times. The chain couples TRBV6-1 to TRBJ2-1; the D is unclear. Trimming left V 4 bases short and J 5 bases short, with 6 bases between. Looked up from germline, CDR1 is MNHNS and CDR2 is SASEGT. The length of the CDR3 is 12 residues. The CDR3 nucleotides read TGTGCCAGCAGTGTAACAAACAATGAGCAGTTCTTC. As protein: CASSVTNNEQFF.

The chain combines TRBV28 with TRBJ2-7, with 10 nucleotides matching TRBD2. The CDR3 consists of 15 residues. Germline CDR1 MDHEN, CDR2 SYDVKM. The junction had 4 bases not matched to a gene; V was cut back by 3 bases and J by 2 bases. This chain's CDR3 is CASSLIAGGAYEQYF. As DNA, the CDR3 is TGTGCCAGCAGTTTGATAGCGGGAGGCGCCTACGAGCAGTACTTC.

In this sample, this clonotype turned up many times. This chain uses TRBV7-3 with TRBJ2-5; no reliable D call. Trimming shortened V by 2 bases and J by 0 bases, and 7 bases separated the two germline ends. Germline V CDR1 and CDR2: SGHTA, FQGTGA. The CDR3 runs to 14 residues. The CDR3: CASSLDRYQETQYF. The DNA of the CDR3 is TGTGCCAGCAGCTTAGACCGGTACCAAGAGACCCAGTACTTC.

This clonotype was found a few times. A much more abundant neighbour one base away suggests this may be a read error. The chain joins TRBV6-1 to TRBJ1-5; 8 bases agree with TRBD1. From germline, CDR1 is MNHNS and CDR2 SASEGT. This CDR3 is 14 amino acids long. CDR3 nucleotide sequence: TGTGCCAGCAGAAGGACAGGGCTGTCTCAGCCCCAGCAGTTT. This codes for CASRRTGLSQPQQF.

This clonotype was seen many times. The chain has TRBV5-1 and TRBJ2-7; TRBD1 matches at 8 bases. Germline lookup yields CDR1 SGHRS and CDR2 YFSETQ. This CDR3 comprises 11 residues. The V gene end was trimmed by 9 bases and the J gene end by 5 bases; junction bases not matched to a gene: 4. In DNA form, the CDR3 reads TGCGCCACCGAGACAGGGGACGAGCAGTACTTC. This translates into CATETGDEQYF. The entire variable domain, with the rest obtained from reference TRBV5-1 and TRBJ2-7, is as follows: KAGVTQTPRYLIKTRGQQVTLSCSPISGHRSVSWYQQTPGQGLQFLFEYFSETQRNKGNFPGRFSGRQFSNSRSEMNVSTLELGDSALYLCATETGDEQYFGPGTRLTVT.

This clonotype came up a few times. The J gene is TRBJ2-7, the V gene TRBV6-2 or TRBV6-3; 7 bases agree with TRBD1. In germline, CDR1 is MNHEY, CDR2 SVGEGT. J was trimmed by 1 base and V by 5 bases; bases with no gene match: 11. This CDR3 is 16 amino acids long. The CDR3 reads CASSGLLAGGSYEQYF. The CDR3 DNA follows: TGTGCCAGCAGTGGCCTCTTGGCAGGGGGTTCCTACGAGCAGTACTTC.

This clonotype was found many times. The chain employs TRBV5-1 and TRBJ2-1, with unresolved D. The V gene lost 0 bases and the J gene lost 6 bases, with 7 bases spanning the gap. CDR3 length: 13 residues. CDR1 and CDR2 (germline): SGHRS, YFSETQ. The DNA of the CDR3 is TGCGCCAGCAGCTTGGGAGAACCCAATGAGCAGTTCTTC. Translation gives CASSLGEPNEQFF.